This T cell receptor beta chain was captured in a study of T cell repertoires in aging, cancer and after chemotherapy (dated by TCRdb to between 2018 and 2020). For the study in its entirety: The donors fell into six age groups ranging from 30 or younger to 70 or older, and each group had at least three individuals. In the hematological group, the paired samples taken before and after chemotherapy came from chronic lymphocytic leukemia patients who were treated with regimens based on fludarabine or bendamustine. In total, the full dataset held millions of TCR reads. To examine immunoaging and T cell reconstitution after chemotherapy, the study profiled TCR beta repertoires in peripheral blood from healthy donors and cancer patients. The cohort comprised 200 to 250 cancer patients, over 90 with hematological and approximately 120 with solid cancers, plus 95 healthy donors as a reference group.

Multiplex touch-down PCR with a mixed TRB-A/B primer pool was used to amplify rearranged TRB sequences covering the V, D and J segments. Illumina adapters and sample indices were attached to the amplicons through two consecutive PCR reactions run with Phusion HS II polymerase. Amplicons were gel-purified with the NucleoSpin Gel and PCR Clean-up kit, then checked with Qubit and an Agilent 2100 Bioanalyzer. Sequencing of the libraries was done on an Illumina MiSeq with paired-end, single-indexed 600-cycle runs. The authors' pipeline ran thus. MiXCR versions 2.12 and 3.0.5 were used to process TRB sequences. A clone was defined as each unique CDR3 nucleotide sequence, and only productive sequences supported by at least two reads were kept. Repertoire metrics included Shannon diversity, evenness, clonality (one minus evenness), and alpha-parameterized diversity profiles from alpha 0 to 5. Generation probabilities of clones in paired pre- and post-chemotherapy samples were computed with the IGoR algorithm. TCRdb redid the processing of the public reads, applying fastp at Q25 and MiXCR, and retained in-frame beta chains. All rows with the same CDR3 protein become a single entry with the most common DNA and genes. These V and J calls are TCRdb output, not the study's own analysis. Across this sample there are about 2,100 distinct CDR3 sequences, with 22% seen only once. The ten most abundant clones make up about a quarter of the sample.

What the research found in general, with its limitations: It was noted by the authors that conclusions about immunological memory after chemotherapy cannot be drawn from the repertoire data. Hematological cancer patients had lymphoid organ infiltration, which may itself impair thymic emigration or peripheral T cell expansion. In healthy donors, the decline in TCR diversity with age was mainly explained by loss of richness, whereas in cancer patients loss of evenness was also found to contribute. Median generation probability increased over the chemotherapy interval in both cancer cohorts, suggesting repertoire reconstitution through rebound thymic output. Significantly lower blood TCR diversity and higher clonality were observed in untreated patients with hematological or solid cancers than in age-matched healthy donors.

TCR beta rearrangements were amplified from genomic DNA isolated from peripheral blood, not from sorted cells or RNA. By share, this clonotype ranks as medium-sized (0.01 to 0.1%). Which antigen it targets is not known. No quality values exist for individual bases; no much larger clone is one base distant. This TCR came from a human donor with a blood cancer. Material: blood.

Here is the DNA: TGCGCCAGCAGCCCGTTGCGGGCGGCCTCACGGGATACGCAGTATTTT. This is translated as CASSPLRAASRDTQYF. The receptor chain draws on TRBV5-1 and TRBJ2-3; the D gene is perhaps TRBD2, from 5 matching bases. The germline V gene sets CDR1 to SGHRS and CDR2 to YFSETQ. Relative to germline, V is 4 bases shorter and J is 6 bases shorter, with 21 bases between their ends. There are 16 amino acids in the CDR3, from cysteine to phenylalanine inclusive. Just the 48-base CDR3 DNA is kept, in frame starting at base 1.